The 5 T cell receptor beta chains below come from one sample, sequenced in a study of blood T cell repertoires in COVID-19. TCRdb's table, derived via immunoSEQ multiplex PCR, lists solely in-frame clones and lacks some. The repertoire holds about 90,000 clones, with approximately 90% as singletons. The sequencing sample was made of peripheral blood. The source of these receptors is a man in his 60s with acute or convalescent COVID-19.

V and J are TRBV5-1 and TRBJ2-3, with 8 nucleotides matching TRBD2. With 2 bases clipped from V and 0 bases from J, the junction kept 5 bases outside the gene matches. The germline V gene has CDR1 SGHRS and CDR2 YFSETQ. The CDR3 totals 16 residues. The CDR3 here is CASSFLAGISTDTQYF. The CDR3 nucleotides are TGCGCCAGCAGCTTTCTAGCGGGCATTAGCACAGATACGCAGTATTTT.

The sample holds one count of this clone. CDR3 bases: TGTGCCAGCAGCTTTTATGAGATAACCTACGAGCAGTACTTC. It is translated as CASSFYEITYEQYF. V and J are TRBV5-5 and TRBJ2-7, with unresolved D. V shed 2 bases and J shed 2 bases, with 11 bases lying between them. Germline CDR1 reads SGHKS; CDR2 reads YYEKEE (reference sequence). The CDR3 is 14 residues long.

This sequence joins TRBV12-3 or TRBV12-4 and TRBJ2-7; D gene ambiguous. This CDR3 comprises 11 residues. V shed 6 bases and J shed 4 bases, with 7 bases lying between them. The CDR3 loop reads CASSPGYEQYF. The CDR3 DNA sequence: TGTGCCAGCAGCCCAGGATACGAGCAGTACTTC.

The chain has TRBV5-4 and TRBJ2-7; 11 nucleotides line up with TRBD1. Germline V gives CDR1 SGHNT, CDR2 YYREEE (reference sequence). After removal of 4 bases from V and 2 bases from J, the junction contained 5 bases not matched to a gene. There are 15 residues in the CDR3. The CDR3 coding sequence is TGTGCCAGCAGCGCGGGGACAGGGGGTACCTACGAGCAGTACTTC. Translation: CASSAGTGGTYEQYF.

This clone was found once. The chain joins TRBV5-1 to TRBJ2-5, with TRBD2 matching over 12 bases. The germline CDR1 and CDR2 sequences are SGHRS and YFSETQ. Trimming cost V 4 bases and J 5 bases; bases outside gene matches: 12. CDR3 length: 17 amino acids. For the CDR3, the DNA is TGCGCCAGCAGCCAGGATCTAGCGGGGGGGCTTCTTGAGACCCAGTACTTC. This sequence encodes CASSQDLAGGLLETQYF.